This T cell receptor beta chain derives from a study of blood T cell repertoires in COVID-19 (dated by TCRdb to the early 2020s). In the study overall: The collaborator samples originated in the United States, Italy and Spain and spanned the acute and convalescent phases of COVID-19. The prospective study material was composed of cDNA or gDNA derived from T cells, B-cell-depleted T cells, or PBMCs. Subjects who had been exposed to COVID-19, were actively infected with it, or had recovered from it provided the deeply sampled blood TCRbeta repertoires that made up the dataset. The repertoires were released in a freely available public database intended as a resource for research on the immune response to SARS-CoV-2. The samples were drawn from two sources: the first 160 participants of the ongoing ImmuneRACE study, and 1,254 subjects contributed by 6 global collaborators. The sample metadata nearly always contained a de-identified subject ID, COVID-19 status, age in years and sex. Where available, HLA class I and class II types were taken from metadata supplied by the sample provider and were not determined by assay-based typing. What the research found in general, with its limitations: The amount of clinical and demographic metadata varied by source and participant and was provided uncurated.

TCRbeta CDR3 regions were amplified from genomic DNA using the immunoSEQ Assay, a bias-controlled multiplex PCR. Processing in the source paper ran as follows. The number of nucleated cells in each sample was estimated from the amplification of reference gene primers within the assay. To quantify the absolute abundance of each unique TCRbeta CDR3 rearrangement, sequence reads were collapsed and filtered. For each sample, productive Simpson clonality was calculated by taking the square root of Simpson's diversity index across productive rearrangements. TCRdb carries this immuneACCESS record with in-frame sequences only. Its versions omit some clonotypes, under half of them owing to an unresolved V gene in the studies checked, with the rest unexplained. The DNA gave D and trimming, while V, J and clone size come from that table. Recorded for this sample are 100,000 to 150,000 clones; about 86% of them occurred a single time. More than 3% of the sample is held by the ten biggest clonotypes.

Each collaborating institution followed its own protocols to collect whole blood in K2EDTA tubes. For TCRbeta analysis, collaborators shipped samples as frozen whole blood, isolated PBMCs, or DNA extracted from either of those sample types. A remark on this clone: Its cognate antigen has yet to be identified. It has no much larger one-base neighbor in the sample; base qualities were not kept.

The V end loses 4 bases and the J end loses 5 bases, and a stretch of 15 bases separates them. The germline V gene provides CDR1 SGHRS and CDR2 YFSETQ. Inclusive of the bounding cysteine and phenylalanine, the CDR3 is 14 residues long. The DNA shown is the 42-base CDR3, in frame from base 1. The sequence joins TRBV5-1 to TRBJ1-1; no confident D gene assignment can be made. Sequenced: peripheral blood. The sequence was collected from a woman between 45 and 60 years old with acute or convalescent COVID-19. The CDR3 protein: CASSTRPQVTEAFF. In nucleotides, the sequence is TGCGCCAGCAGCACCCGCCCCCAGGTGACTGAAGCTTTCTTT.